This T cell receptor beta chain appears in the sequencing data of a study of cytomegalovirus exposure and HLA in healthy donors. The PCR had 60 Vbeta and 13 Jbeta primers. Some clones are missing from TCRdb's copy, which holds only in-frame ones; the method was immunoSEQ multiplex PCR. This table holds under 200,000 clones, approximately 79% found once. For this clone: Antigen specificity is unknown.

General study findings and limits: Reported results showed that the classifier diagnosed cytomegalovirus status with high specificity and sensitivity. In a later analysis, DRB1 alleles had the most associated TCRs; HLA-C alleles the fewest. The authors judged a highly shared variant cluster likely a sequencing artifact.

V was clipped by 5 bases and J by 8 bases, with 21 bases between them. Germline V gene data show CDR1 as MDHEN and CDR2 as SYDVKM. CDR3 length: 15 residues. The TCR originated in a man between 50 and 59 years old in good health and CMV-seropositive. The J gene is TRBJ1-2, the V gene TRBV28; maybe TRBD1 (5 bases). Sequences were obtained from PBMCs. The CDR3 spells CASSGGDALTYGYTF. The CDR3 DNA follows: TGTGCCAGCAGTGGGGGGGACGCCCTCACCTACGGCTACACCTTC.